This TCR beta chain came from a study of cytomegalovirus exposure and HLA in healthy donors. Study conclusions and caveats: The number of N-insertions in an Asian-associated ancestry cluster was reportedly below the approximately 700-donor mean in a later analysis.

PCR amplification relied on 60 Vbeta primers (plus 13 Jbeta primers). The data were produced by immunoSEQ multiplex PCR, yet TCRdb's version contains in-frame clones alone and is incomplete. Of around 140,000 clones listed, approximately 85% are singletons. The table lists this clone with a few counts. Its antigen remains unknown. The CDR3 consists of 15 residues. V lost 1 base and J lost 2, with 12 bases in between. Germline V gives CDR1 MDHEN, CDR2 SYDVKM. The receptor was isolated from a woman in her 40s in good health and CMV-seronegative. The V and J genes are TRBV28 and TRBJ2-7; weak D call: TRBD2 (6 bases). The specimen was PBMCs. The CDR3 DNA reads TGTGCCAGCAGTTTATTCGGGGGTACTACCTACGAGCAGTACTTC. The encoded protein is CASSLFGGTTYEQYF.